The TCR beta chain described here comes from a study of cytomegalovirus exposure and HLA in healthy donors. Findings and limits, study-wide: In the 130 or so validation repertoires, about 94% of cluster scores exceeded 0, per a later analysis.

With regard to this clone: Its antigen is not identified.

Libraries were prepared by immunoSEQ multiplex PCR; TCRdb keeps only in-frame clonotypes and omits some of them. The sample includes 230,000 or so clones, around 90% of them seen just once. Per germline, CDR1 MDHEN and CDR2 SYDVKM. The V gene end was trimmed by 5 bases and the J gene end by 6 bases; junction bases not matched to a gene: 9. The CDR3 covers 14 residues. The sequencing input was PBMCs. The TCR was taken from a woman aged 18-30 years in good health and CMV-seronegative. V is TRBV28 and J is TRBJ1-2; 7 bases map to TRBD1. The CDR3 DNA is TGTGCCAGCAGTCCACCAGACAGGGTGAATGGCTACACCTTC. Protein: CASSPPDRVNGYTF.